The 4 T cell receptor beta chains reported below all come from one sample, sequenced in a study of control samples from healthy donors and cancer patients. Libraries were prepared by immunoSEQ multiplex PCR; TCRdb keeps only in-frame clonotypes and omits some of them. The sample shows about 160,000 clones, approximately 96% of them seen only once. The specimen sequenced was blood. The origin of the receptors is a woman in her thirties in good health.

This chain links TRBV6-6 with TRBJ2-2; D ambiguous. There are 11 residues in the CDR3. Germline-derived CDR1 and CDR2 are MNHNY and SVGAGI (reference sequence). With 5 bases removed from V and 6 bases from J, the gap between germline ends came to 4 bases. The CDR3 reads CASSEAGELFF. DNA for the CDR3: TGTGCCAGCAGTGAGGCCGGGGAGCTGTTTTTT.

CDR3 nucleotide sequence: TGTGCCAGCAGTTACTCGAACTTCCGGGCCGGGGAGCTGTTTTTT. Amino acid sequence: CASSYSNFRAGELFF. The chain joins TRBV6-5 to TRBJ2-2; D call uncertain. Germline values: CDR1 MNHEY, CDR2 SVGAGI. V was shortened by 0 bases and J by 6 bases, with 11 bases between the two germline ends. CDR3 length equals 15 residues.

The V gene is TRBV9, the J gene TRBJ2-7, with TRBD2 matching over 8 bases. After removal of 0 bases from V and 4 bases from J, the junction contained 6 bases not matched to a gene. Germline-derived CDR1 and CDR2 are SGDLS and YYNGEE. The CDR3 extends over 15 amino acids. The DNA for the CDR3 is TGTGCCAGCAGCGTAGGCGTTAGCGGGGCTTACGAGCAGTACTTC. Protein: CASSVGVSGAYEQYF. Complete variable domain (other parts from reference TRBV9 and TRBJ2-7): DSGVTQTPKHLITATGQRVTLRCSPRSGDLSVYWYQQSLDQGLQFLIQYYNGEERAKGNILERFSAQQFPDLHSELNLSSLELGDSALYFCASSVGVSGAYEQYFGPGTRLTVT.

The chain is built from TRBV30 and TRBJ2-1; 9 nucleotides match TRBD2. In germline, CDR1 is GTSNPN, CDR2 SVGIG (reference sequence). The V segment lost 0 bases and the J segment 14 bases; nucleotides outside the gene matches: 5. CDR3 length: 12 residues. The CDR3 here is CAWSVTSGLEFF. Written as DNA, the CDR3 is TGTGCCTGGAGTGTGACTAGCGGCTTAGAGTTCTTC.